This entry is about one T cell receptor (beta chain). Its antigen has not been determined. Per-base quality was not reported, and no clone a single base away is much larger than it. This entry comes from a study of cytomegalovirus exposure and HLA in healthy donors (TCRdb year 2017). Study-wide context: The roughly 670 repertoires of the first cohort and the approximately 110 validation repertoires were produced on the same platform, according to a later analysis. A separate validation cohort of about 110 different subjects was used in addition to the roughly 620-subject first cohort. To predict cytomegalovirus infection status, the study brought together high-throughput TCR immunosequencing, statistical association of individual TCRs with disease status, and machine learning. The study aimed to test whether signatures of past pathogen exposure could be identified by cataloging public T cell receptors.

The donors belonged to the validation cohort of 120 subjects, which was separate from the approximately 660-subject first cohort. Library preparation used the immunoSEQ multiplex PCR assay. The authors processed their data as follows. To diagnose cytomegalovirus status from the catalog of TCR beta chain sequences, a statistical classification framework was built. TCRdb carries this immuneACCESS record with in-frame sequences only. Its versions omit some clonotypes, under half of them owing to an unresolved V gene in the studies checked, with the rest unexplained. The V and J calls and clone size come from that table; D and trimming were worked out from the DNA. The sample table records 150,000 or so clones; less than 90% of these occur just once. The ten largest account for 20% to 25% of the sample. On the study overall, not on this receptor specifically: In both the original and validation cohorts, the classifier was reported to diagnose cytomegalovirus status with high specificity and sensitivity. In the study, around 160 TCR beta chains were listed as associated with cytomegalovirus. Of the cluster scores, 90% to 95% were above 0 in a later analysis, which found that TCRs clustered in the first cohort also tended to co-occur in the roughly 130 validation repertoires. It was suggested by the authors that the approach could potentially be generalized to other disease states and immunological phenotypes. Most TCR sequences were seen in very few donors, while some public TCRs were found in many individuals. In vitro tests confirmed that a few of the cytomegalovirus-associated TCR beta chains recognize cytomegalovirus antigens. A later analysis lacked HLA typing for the validation cohort, so it scored co-occurrence in that cohort across all 110 or so repertoires.

In the germline V gene (reference sequence), CDR1 corresponds to LNHDA and CDR2 to SQIVND. Cut back by 9 bases and 5 bases, the V and J ends lie 10 bases apart. The CDR3 runs 12 amino acids, cysteine and phenylalanine included. The sequence is cut down to CDR3 DNA, 36 bases in frame from base 1. This sequence originates from a young man in good health and CMV-seropositive. The rearranged segments are TRBV19 and TRBJ2-2, and perhaps TRBD2 as D gene, on 6 matching bases. The sample comprised PBMCs. Here the CDR3 is given as CASGSETGELFF. The base sequence is TGTGCCAGCGGGAGTGAGACCGGGGAGCTGTTTTTT.